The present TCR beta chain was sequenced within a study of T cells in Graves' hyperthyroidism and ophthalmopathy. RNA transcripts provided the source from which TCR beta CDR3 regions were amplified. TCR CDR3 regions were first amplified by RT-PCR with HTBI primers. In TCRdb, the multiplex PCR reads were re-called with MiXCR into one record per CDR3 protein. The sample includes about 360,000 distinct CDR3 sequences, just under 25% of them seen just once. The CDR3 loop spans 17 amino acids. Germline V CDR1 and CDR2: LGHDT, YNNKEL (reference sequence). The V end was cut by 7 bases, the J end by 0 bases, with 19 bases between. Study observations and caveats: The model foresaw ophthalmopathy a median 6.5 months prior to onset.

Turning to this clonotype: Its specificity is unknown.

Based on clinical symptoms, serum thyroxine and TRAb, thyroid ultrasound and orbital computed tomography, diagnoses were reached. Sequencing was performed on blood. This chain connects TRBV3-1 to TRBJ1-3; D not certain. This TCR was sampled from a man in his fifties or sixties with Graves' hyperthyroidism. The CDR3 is CASTLRRGPRSGNTIYF. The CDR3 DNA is TGTGCCAGCACCCTCAGACGCGGCCCCCGCTCTGGAAACACCATATATTTT.